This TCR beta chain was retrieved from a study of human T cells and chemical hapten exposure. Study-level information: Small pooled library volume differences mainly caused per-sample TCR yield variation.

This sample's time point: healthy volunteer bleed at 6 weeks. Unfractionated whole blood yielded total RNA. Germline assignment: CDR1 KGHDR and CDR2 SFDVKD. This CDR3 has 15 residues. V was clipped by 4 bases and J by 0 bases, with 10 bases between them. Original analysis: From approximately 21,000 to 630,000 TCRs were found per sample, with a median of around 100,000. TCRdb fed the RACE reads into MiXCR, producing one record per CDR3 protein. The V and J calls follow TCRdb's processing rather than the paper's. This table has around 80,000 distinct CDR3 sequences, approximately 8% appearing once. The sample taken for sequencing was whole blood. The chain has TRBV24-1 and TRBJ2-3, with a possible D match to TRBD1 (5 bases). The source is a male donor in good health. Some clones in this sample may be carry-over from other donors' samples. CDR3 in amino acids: CATSEAGASTDTQYF. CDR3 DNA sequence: TGTGCCACCAGTGAGGCTGGGGCTAGCACAGATACGCAGTATTTT.